The sequence of this TCR beta chain was determined in a study of beta chain features in type 1 diabetes. Each of the CD4+ naive, central memory, regulatory and stem cell-like memory populations was sorted via CD45RO/CCR7/CD25/CD127/CD95/CD27. Germline V CDR1 and CDR2: GTSNPN, SVGIG (reference sequence). The V and J ends lost 1 base and 4 bases, in that order; junction bases with no gene match: 1. CDR3 length: 13 amino acids. Expressed TCRB transcripts got sequenced, as all isolated RNA was reverse transcribed. Each sample of naive, central memory or regulatory T cells had, on average, about 3.57 million reads. Here immunoSEQ multiplex PCR was the method, and the copy in TCRdb shows in-frame clones only, minus some. The sample includes hundreds of thousands of clones, 11% to 15% of them seen just once. In this sample, this clone turned up a few times. Its target is not known. Overall study results and limits: Moderately but significantly shorter TCRB CDR3s were found in Type 1 diabetes patients in all four CD4+ subsets. Highly expressing activated T cells could be over-counted with a cDNA template.

This receptor was obtained from a man between 18 and 35 years old with type 1 diabetes. J is TRBJ1-2 and V is TRBV30, with 9 bases lining up with TRBD1. Sample: naive CD4+ T cells from blood. The CDR3 bases are TGTGCCTGGAGTGCGGACAGGGGCTATGGCTACACCTTC. This sequence encodes CAWSADRGYGYTF.